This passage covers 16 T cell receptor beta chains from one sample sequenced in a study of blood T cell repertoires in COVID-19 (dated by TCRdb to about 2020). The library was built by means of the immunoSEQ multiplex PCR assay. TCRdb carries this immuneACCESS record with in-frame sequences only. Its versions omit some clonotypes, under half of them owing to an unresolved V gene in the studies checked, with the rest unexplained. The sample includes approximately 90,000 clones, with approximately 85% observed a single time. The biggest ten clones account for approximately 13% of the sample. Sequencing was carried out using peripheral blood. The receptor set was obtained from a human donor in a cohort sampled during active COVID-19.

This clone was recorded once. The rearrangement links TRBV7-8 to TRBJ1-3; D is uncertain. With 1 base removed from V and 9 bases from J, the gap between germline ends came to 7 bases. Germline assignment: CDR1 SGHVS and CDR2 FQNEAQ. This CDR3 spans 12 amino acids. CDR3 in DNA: TGTGCCAGCAGCTTAGGGCCTCCCACCATATATTTT. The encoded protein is CASSLGPPTIYF.

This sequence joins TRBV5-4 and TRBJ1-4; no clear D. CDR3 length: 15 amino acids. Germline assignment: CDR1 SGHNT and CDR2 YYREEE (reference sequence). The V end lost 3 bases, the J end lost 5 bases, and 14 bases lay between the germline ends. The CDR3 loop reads CASSSFMGVNEKLFF. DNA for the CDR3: TGTGCCAGCAGCTCCTTTATGGGAGTGAATGAAAAACTGTTTTTT.

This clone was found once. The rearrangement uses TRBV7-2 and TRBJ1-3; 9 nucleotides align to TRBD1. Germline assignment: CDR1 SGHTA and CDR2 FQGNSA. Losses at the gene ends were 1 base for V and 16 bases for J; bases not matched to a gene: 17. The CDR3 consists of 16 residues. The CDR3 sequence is CASSLVGPKTGGPMYF. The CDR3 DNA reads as TGTGCCAGCAGCTTAGTGGGCCCAAAAACAGGGGGCCCTATGTATTTT.

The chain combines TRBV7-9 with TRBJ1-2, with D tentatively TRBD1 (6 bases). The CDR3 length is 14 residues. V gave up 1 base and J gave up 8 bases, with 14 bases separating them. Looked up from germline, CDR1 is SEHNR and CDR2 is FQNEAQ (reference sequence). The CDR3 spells CASSLDGGAVGYTF. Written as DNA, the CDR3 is TGTGCCAGCAGCTTAGACGGGGGGGCTGTCGGCTACACCTTC.

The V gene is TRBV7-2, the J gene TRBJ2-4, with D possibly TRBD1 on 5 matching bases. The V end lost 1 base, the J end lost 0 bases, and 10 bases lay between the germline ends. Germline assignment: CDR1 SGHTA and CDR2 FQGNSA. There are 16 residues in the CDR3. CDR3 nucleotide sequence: TGTGCCAGCAGCTTAGTCGGCAGGGTAGCCAAAAACATTCAGTACTTC. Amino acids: CASSLVGRVAKNIQYF. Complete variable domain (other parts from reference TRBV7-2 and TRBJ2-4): GAGVSQSPSNKVTEKGKDVELRCDPISGHTALYWYRQSLGQGLEFLIYFQGNSAPDKSGLPSDRFSAERTGGSVSTLTIQRTQQEDSAVYLCASSLVGRVAKNIQYFGAGTRLSVL.

CDR3 DNA sequence: TGCGCCAGCAGCTTAGAGACAGGGTACGAGCAGTACTTC. This translates into CASSLETGYEQYF. The rearrangement links TRBV5-1 to TRBJ2-7; 7 bases are shared with TRBD1. The CDR3 covers 13 residues. In germline, CDR1 is SGHRS, CDR2 YFSETQ. Trimming took 2 bases from V and 4 from J; bases not matched to a gene: 3. Filled out from reference TRBV5-1 and TRBJ2-7, the complete variable domain reads KAGVTQTPRYLIKTRGQQVTLSCSPISGHRSVSWYQQTPGQGLQFLFEYFSETQRNKGNFPGRFSGRQFSNSRSEMNVSTLELGDSALYLCASSLETGYEQYFGPGTRLTVT.

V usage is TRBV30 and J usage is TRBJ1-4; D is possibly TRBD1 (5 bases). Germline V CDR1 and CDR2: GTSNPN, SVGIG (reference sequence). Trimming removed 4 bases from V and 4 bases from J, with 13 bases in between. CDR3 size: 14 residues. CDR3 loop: CAWKLAGGNEKLFF. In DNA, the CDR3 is TGTGCCTGGAAGCTGGCCGGGGGTAATGAAAAACTGTTTTTT.

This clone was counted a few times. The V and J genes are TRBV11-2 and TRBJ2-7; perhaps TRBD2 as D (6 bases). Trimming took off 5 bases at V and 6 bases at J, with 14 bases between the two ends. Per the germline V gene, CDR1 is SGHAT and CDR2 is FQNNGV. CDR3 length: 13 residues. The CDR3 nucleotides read TGTGCCAGCAGCCTCCTTCGGGGAGGCGAGCAGTACTTC. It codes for CASSLLRGGEQYF. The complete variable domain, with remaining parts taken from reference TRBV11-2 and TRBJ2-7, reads EAGVAQSPRYKIIEKRQSVAFWCNPISGHATLYWYQQILGQGPKLLIQFQNNGVVDDSQLPKDRFSAERLKGVDSTLKIQPAKLEDSAVYLCASSLLRGGEQYFGPGTRLTVT.

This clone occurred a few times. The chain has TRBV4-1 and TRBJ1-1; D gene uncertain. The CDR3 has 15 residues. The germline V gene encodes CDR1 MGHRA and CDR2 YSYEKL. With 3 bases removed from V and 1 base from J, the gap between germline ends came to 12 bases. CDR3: CASSHPIPRNTEAFF. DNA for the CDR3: TGCGCCAGCAGCCATCCCATACCGAGGAACACTGAAGCTTTCTTT.

CDR3 protein: CAWSVLWTSGRIQETQYF. The CDR3 nucleotides read TGTGCCTGGAGTGTCTTGTGGACTAGCGGGAGGATCCAAGAGACCCAGTACTTC. V usage is TRBV30 and J usage is TRBJ2-5, with 14 bases lining up with TRBD2. This CDR3 region has 18 residues. The J segment lost 1 base and the V segment lost 0 bases, leaving 7 bases of the junction unmatched. From germline, CDR1 is GTSNPN and CDR2 SVGIG (reference sequence).

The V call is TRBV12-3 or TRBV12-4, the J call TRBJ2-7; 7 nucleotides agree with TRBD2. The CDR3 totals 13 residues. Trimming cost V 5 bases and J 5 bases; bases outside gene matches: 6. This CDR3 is CASSPRGWDEQYF. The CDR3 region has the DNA TGTGCCAGCAGTCCGCGGGGGTGGGACGAGCAGTACTTC.

The CDR3, as DNA: TGTGCCAGCGGGGAGATGGCTGGCGGCTACGAGCAGTACTTC. Translation gives CASGEMAGGYEQYF. The chain carries TRBV2 and TRBJ2-7; maybe TRBD2 (5 bases). Between the trimmed V and J ends, which lost 8 bases and 3 bases, there was a span of 17 bases. This CDR3 spans 14 amino acids. Per germline, CDR1 SNHLY and CDR2 FYNNEI.

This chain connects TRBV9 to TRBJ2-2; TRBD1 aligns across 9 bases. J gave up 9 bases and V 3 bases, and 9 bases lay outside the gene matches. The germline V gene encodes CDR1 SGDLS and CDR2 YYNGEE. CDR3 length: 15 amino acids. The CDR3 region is CASSDPTGGGWELFF. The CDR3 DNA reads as TGTGCCAGCAGCGACCCCACAGGGGGCGGATGGGAGCTGTTTTTT.

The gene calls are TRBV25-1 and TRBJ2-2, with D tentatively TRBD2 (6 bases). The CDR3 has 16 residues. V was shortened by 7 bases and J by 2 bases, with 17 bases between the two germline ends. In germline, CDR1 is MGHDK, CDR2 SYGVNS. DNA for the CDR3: TGTGCCAGCAAGCACGGGACTTCCCTTAACACCGGGGAGCTGTTTTTT. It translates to CASKHGTSLNTGELFF.

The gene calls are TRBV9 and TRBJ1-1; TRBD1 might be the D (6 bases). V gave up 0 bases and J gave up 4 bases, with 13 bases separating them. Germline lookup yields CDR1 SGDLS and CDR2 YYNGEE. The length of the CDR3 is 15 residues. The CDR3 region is CASSVAGGQLTEAFF. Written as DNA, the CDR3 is TGTGCCAGCAGCGTAGCGGGGGGGCAGCTCACTGAAGCTTTCTTT.

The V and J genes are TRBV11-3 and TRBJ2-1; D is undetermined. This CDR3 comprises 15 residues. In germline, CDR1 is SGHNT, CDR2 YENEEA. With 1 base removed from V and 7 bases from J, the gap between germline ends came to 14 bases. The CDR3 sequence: CASSLGSIVANEQFF. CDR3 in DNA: TGTGCCAGCAGCTTAGGCTCTATAGTCGCGAATGAGCAGTTCTTC.